Here is one T cell receptor beta chain with its context. FACS enriched CD8+ TEMRA cells, while bulk CD8+ and CD4+ were negatively isolated. These data belong to a study of CD8 T cells in Susac syndrome. Random hexamers were used to reverse transcribe an amount of roughly 0.45 to 1 ug RNA. TCRdb redid the calling of the immunoSEQ multiplex PCR reads with MiXCR, one entry per CDR3 protein. The sample consists of 95,000 to 150,000 distinct CDR3 sequences, 96% of them appearing once. The length of the CDR3 is 16 residues. Trimming took off 0 bases at V and 6 bases at J, with 14 bases between the two ends. Germline V gene lookup returns CDR1 LGHNA and CDR2 YSLEER.

This receptor was taken from a human donor with Susac syndrome. The specimen sequenced was CD4+ T cells from PBMCs. The gene calls are TRBV4-3 and TRBJ2-2, with D perhaps being TRBD1 or TRBD2 (5 bases each). The CDR3 loop reads CASSQDPGNSAGELFF. CDR3 nucleotide sequence: TGCGCCAGCAGCCAAGATCCAGGGAATAGCGCCGGGGAGCTGTTTTTT.